Listed below are T cell receptor beta chains from one sample, sequenced in a study of radiotherapy plus CTLA-4 blockade in lung cancer. Clones were sequenced by immunoSEQ multiplex PCR, and TCRdb holds only the in-frame ones, with some missing. The table shows tens of thousands of clones, with roughly 70% occurring only once. The sequences come from peripheral blood, collected from a patient treated with radiotherapy plus ipilimumab. These receptors were obtained from a human donor with non-small cell lung cancer who had stable disease on radiotherapy plus ipilimumab. CDR3s include the opening cysteine and the closing phenylalanine or tryptophan. D genes are given only for firm matches. Clone size is given for some rows only: seen once, a few or many times, or a class if the clone is expanded.

clone_size: few
j_call: TRBJ1-4
d_call: -
v_call: TRBV19
cdr3_aa: CASSIPVQEKLFF
cdr3_nt: TGTGCCAGTAGTATCCCAGTGCAAGAAAAACTGTTTTTT

clone_size: -
j_call: TRBJ2-2
d_call: -
v_call: TRBV9
cdr3_aa: CASSTQTVHTGELFF
cdr3_nt: TGTGCCAGCAGCACTCAGACAGTTCACACCGGGGAGCTGTTTTTT

clone_size: -
j_call: TRBJ2-7
d_call: TRBD2
v_call: TRBV7-9
cdr3_aa: CASSLERDYSYEQYF
cdr3_nt: TGTGCCAGCAGCTTAGAGCGGGACTATTCCTACGAGCAGTACTTC

clone_size: -
j_call: TRBJ1-1
d_call: -
v_call: TRBV27
cdr3_aa: CASSLMERTEAFF
cdr3_nt: TGTGCCAGCAGTTTAATGGAACGGACCGAAGCTTTCTTT

clone_size: -
j_call: TRBJ1-5
d_call: -
v_call: TRBV28
cdr3_aa: CASSHPGQDSNQPQHF
cdr3_nt: TGTGCCAGCAGTCACCCGGGACAAGATAGCAATCAGCCCCAGCATTTT

clone_size: -
j_call: TRBJ1-2
d_call: TRBD1
v_call: TRBV19
cdr3_aa: CASRDREEIYGYTF
cdr3_nt: TGTGCCAGCCGGGACAGGGAAGAGATCTATGGCTACACCTTC

clone_size: -
j_call: TRBJ2-7
d_call: -
v_call: TRBV9
cdr3_aa: CASSVDGASYEQYF
cdr3_nt: TGTGCCAGCAGCGTAGACGGGGCCTCCTACGAGCAGTACTTC

clone_size: -
j_call: TRBJ1-5
d_call: TRBD1
v_call: TRBV7-8
cdr3_aa: CASSLKTGSLYSNQPQHF
cdr3_nt: TGTGCCAGCAGCTTAAAGACAGGGAGTCTTTATAGCAATCAGCCCCAGCATTTT

clone_size: -
j_call: TRBJ2-7
d_call: -
v_call: TRBV5-4
cdr3_aa: CASSRDTYYEQYF
cdr3_nt: TGTGCCAGCAGCCGGGACACCTACTACGAGCAGTACTTC

clone_size: -
j_call: TRBJ1-6
d_call: -
v_call: TRBV4-1
cdr3_aa: CASSQEGSRSPLHF
cdr3_nt: TGCGCCAGCAGCCAAGAGGGCTCTAGATCACCCCTCCACTTT

clone_size: few
j_call: TRBJ2-1
d_call: -
v_call: TRBV20-1
cdr3_aa: CSARQGNEQFF
cdr3_nt: TGCAGTGCCCGCCAAGGGAATGAGCAGTTCTTC

clone_size: -
j_call: TRBJ1-1
d_call: -
v_call: TRBV7-2
cdr3_aa: CASSLAGKGNTEAFF
cdr3_nt: TGTGCCAGCAGCTTAGCGGGCAAGGGGAACACTGAAGCTTTCTTT

clone_size: -
j_call: TRBJ2-2
d_call: -
v_call: TRBV7-2
cdr3_aa: CASSLASRGTGELFF
cdr3_nt: TGTGCCAGCAGCTTAGCGTCACGGGGCACCGGGGAGCTGTTTTTT

clone_size: -
j_call: TRBJ2-7
d_call: -
v_call: TRBV2
cdr3_aa: CASTRGGGAMGEQYF
cdr3_nt: TGTGCCAGCACCCGAGGGGGGGGTGCGATGGGGGAGCAGTACTTC

clone_size: -
j_call: TRBJ2-3
d_call: TRBD2
v_call: TRBV10-2
cdr3_aa: CASGEGPHTDTQYF
cdr3_nt: TGCGCCAGCGGGGAGGGGCCCCACACAGATACGCAGTATTTT

clone_size: -
j_call: TRBJ2-7
d_call: TRBD1
v_call: TRBV11-3
cdr3_aa: CASSPGQGSYEQYF
cdr3_nt: TGTGCCAGCAGCCCCGGACAGGGCTCCTACGAGCAGTACTTC

clone_size: -
j_call: TRBJ2-3
d_call: -
v_call: TRBV5-1
cdr3_aa: CASSADTRRGTDTQYF
cdr3_nt: TGCGCCAGCAGCGCGGACACAAGGAGGGGCACAGATACGCAGTATTTT

clone_size: -
j_call: TRBJ2-7
d_call: -
v_call: TRBV7-8
cdr3_aa: CASSFPMGLLYEQYF
cdr3_nt: TGTGCCAGCAGCTTCCCCATGGGACTCCTCTACGAGCAGTACTTC

clone_size: -
j_call: TRBJ2-1
d_call: TRBD1
v_call: TRBV29-1
cdr3_aa: CSVVFRDSLYNEQFF
cdr3_nt: TGCAGCGTTGTCTTCCGGGACAGCTTATACAATGAGCAGTTCTTC

clone_size: once
j_call: TRBJ2-7
d_call: -
v_call: TRBV18
cdr3_aa: CASSPPETRGQYF
cdr3_nt: TGTGCCAGCTCACCACCGGAGACCCGGGGGCAGTACTTC

clone_size: -
j_call: TRBJ2-7
d_call: TRBD2
v_call: TRBV28
cdr3_aa: CASSLPLAGAHEQYF
cdr3_nt: TGTGCCAGCAGTTTACCCCTAGCGGGAGCCCACGAGCAGTACTTC

clone_size: few
j_call: TRBJ1-1
d_call: -
v_call: TRBV7-2
cdr3_aa: CASSTRIGNTEAFF
cdr3_nt: TGTGCCAGCAGCACCCGAATTGGGAACACTGAAGCTTTCTTT

clone_size: -
j_call: TRBJ2-2
d_call: -
v_call: TRBV18
cdr3_aa: CASSPPMPTGELFF
cdr3_nt: TGTGCCAGCTCACCACCTATGCCCACCGGGGAGCTGTTTTTT

clone_size: -
j_call: TRBJ2-7
d_call: TRBD2
v_call: TRBV19
cdr3_aa: CASSTPSGSSYEQYF
cdr3_nt: TGTGCCAGTAGTACCCCGAGCGGGAGCTCCTACGAGCAGTACTTC

clone_size: -
j_call: TRBJ1-2
d_call: TRBD1
v_call: TRBV2
cdr3_aa: CASSRGQGDGYTF
cdr3_nt: TGTGCCAGCAGTCGGGGACAGGGAGATGGCTACACCTTC

clone_size: -
j_call: TRBJ2-1
d_call: -
v_call: TRBV2
cdr3_aa: CASDSSYNEQFF
cdr3_nt: TGTGCCAGCGACAGTAGCTACAATGAGCAGTTCTTC

clone_size: -
j_call: TRBJ2-7
d_call: -
v_call: TRBV20-1
cdr3_aa: CSASSSYEQYF
cdr3_nt: TGCAGTGCTAGTTCCTCCTACGAGCAGTACTTC

clone_size: -
j_call: TRBJ1-2
d_call: TRBD1
v_call: TRBV6-1
cdr3_aa: CASSRQGANYGYTF
cdr3_nt: TGTGCCAGCAGTCGACAGGGGGCGAACTATGGCTACACCTTC

clone_size: -
j_call: TRBJ2-5
d_call: TRBD1
v_call: TRBV27
cdr3_aa: CASKLNRGVVETQYF
cdr3_nt: TGTGCCAGCAAACTCAACAGGGGGGTAGTAGAGACCCAGTACTTC

clone_size: few
j_call: TRBJ2-7
d_call: TRBD2
v_call: TRBV4-3
cdr3_aa: CASSQGSGSTSYEQYF
cdr3_nt: TGCGCCAGCAGCCAAGGAAGCGGGAGTACCTCCTACGAGCAGTACTTC

clone_size: -
j_call: TRBJ1-2
d_call: TRBD1
v_call: TRBV6-6
cdr3_aa: CASSYSGTEARGYTF
cdr3_nt: TGTGCCAGCAGTTACTCCGGGACAGAGGCACGGGGCTACACCTTC

clone_size: -
j_call: TRBJ2-1
d_call: TRBD2
v_call: TRBV12-5
cdr3_aa: CASGLVLLANEQFF
cdr3_nt: TGTGCTAGTGGTTTGGTACTACTAGCGAATGAGCAGTTCTTC

clone_size: medium-sized
j_call: TRBJ1-3
d_call: -
v_call: TRBV7-8
cdr3_aa: CASSLNINSGNTIYF
cdr3_nt: TGTGCCAGCAGCCTGAACATCAACTCTGGAAACACCATATATTTT

clone_size: few
j_call: TRBJ2-1
d_call: -
v_call: TRBV5-4
cdr3_aa: CASSPLTTGHNEQFF
cdr3_nt: TGTGCCAGCAGCCCACTGACAACGGGGCACAATGAGCAGTTCTTC

clone_size: -
j_call: TRBJ2-1
d_call: -
v_call: TRBV28
cdr3_aa: CATQSWRRSYNEQFF
cdr3_nt: TGTGCCACCCAATCATGGCGCCGCTCCTACAATGAGCAGTTCTTC

clone_size: few
j_call: TRBJ1-1
d_call: -
v_call: TRBV7-2
cdr3_aa: CASSLGRNTEAFF
cdr3_nt: TGTGCCAGCAGCTTAGGACGGAACACTGAAGCTTTCTTT

clone_size: -
j_call: TRBJ2-5
d_call: -
v_call: TRBV5-4
cdr3_aa: CASSSGPQETQYF
cdr3_nt: TGTGCCAGCAGCTCCGGCCCCCAAGAGACCCAGTACTTC

clone_size: -
j_call: TRBJ2-3
d_call: TRBD2
v_call: TRBV19
cdr3_aa: CASSIALAAGHTDTQYF
cdr3_nt: TGTGCCAGTAGTATAGCACTAGCGGCGGGCCACACAGATACGCAGTATTTT

clone_size: -
j_call: TRBJ2-3
d_call: TRBD1
v_call: TRBV19
cdr3_aa: CASSGRTGGHPSTDTQYF
cdr3_nt: TGTGCCAGTAGTGGCCGGACAGGGGGCCACCCTAGCACAGATACGCAGTATTTT

clone_size: -
j_call: TRBJ2-1
d_call: TRBD2
v_call: TRBV6-1
cdr3_aa: CASSEGGGTKQFF
cdr3_nt: TGTGCCAGCAGTGAAGGGGGTGGGACTAAACAGTTCTTC

clone_size: few
j_call: TRBJ2-7
d_call: -
v_call: TRBV5-8
cdr3_aa: CASRRFHEQYF
cdr3_nt: TGTGCCAGCAGAAGGTTCCACGAGCAGTACTTC